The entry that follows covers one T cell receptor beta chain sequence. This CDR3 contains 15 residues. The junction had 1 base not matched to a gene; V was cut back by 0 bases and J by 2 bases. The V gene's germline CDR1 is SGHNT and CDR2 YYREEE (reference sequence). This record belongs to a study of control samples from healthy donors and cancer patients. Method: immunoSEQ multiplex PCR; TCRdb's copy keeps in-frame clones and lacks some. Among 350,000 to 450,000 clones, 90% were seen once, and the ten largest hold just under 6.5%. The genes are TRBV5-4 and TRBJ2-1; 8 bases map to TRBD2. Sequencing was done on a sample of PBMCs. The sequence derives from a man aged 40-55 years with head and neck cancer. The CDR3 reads CASSLAGGTYNEQFF. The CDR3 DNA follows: TGTGCCAGCAGCTTGGCGGGGGGGACCTACAATGAGCAGTTCTTC.